This T cell receptor (beta chain) was observed in a study of beta chain features in type 1 diabetes. Study at large: Fewer than 110 million sorted cells were examined across all samples.

Of note for this clone: Its cognate antigen is unknown.

Reverse transcription of all isolated RNA meant that expressed TCRB transcripts were sequenced. Using immunoSEQ multiplex PCR, the repertoire was profiled, and TCRdb retains in-frame clones only, with some absent. The repertoire holds over 200,000 clones, with 11% as singletons. Purity (above 95%) was reached by all sorted populations. Germline assignment: CDR1 MDHEN and CDR2 SYDVKM. V shed 5 bases, J shed 1 base, and the junction held 6 bases outside the gene matches. This CDR3 comprises 15 residues. Points from the study as a whole: Significant though moderate, a shortening of TCRB CDR3s appeared in all four CD4+ subsets of Type 1 diabetes patients. The question left open here concerned HLA type influencing TCRB rearrangement. It was possible that PCR favored shorter templates, equally so in patients and controls.

The source material was naive CD4+ T cells from blood. V and J are TRBV28 and TRBJ1-1; 8 bases fit TRBD1. The receptor was derived from a man aged 30-40 years with type 1 diabetes. CDR3 region: CASSRQGLGNTEAFF. The CDR3 nucleotides are TGTGCCAGCAGTCGACAGGGGTTAGGGAACACTGAAGCTTTCTTT.